This TCR beta chain stems from a study of cytomegalovirus exposure and HLA in healthy donors. With 8 bases clipped from V and 6 bases from J, the junction kept 15 bases outside the gene matches. Germline V gene data show CDR1 as MNHEY and CDR2 as SMNVEV (reference sequence). This CDR3 is 15 amino acids long. The primer mix had 60 Vbeta and 13 Jbeta primers. This table comes from immunoSEQ multiplex PCR, and its TCRdb copy is limited to in-frame clones, with some not included. The top ten hold just over 1.4% of the sample, which has 84,000 or so clones, roughly three quarters seen once. The chain carries TRBV27 and TRBJ2-5, with 7 positions matching TRBD2. Sequencing was carried out using PBMCs. This sequence was found in a male donor in good health and CMV-seronegative. In nucleotides, the CDR3 is TGTGCCAGCCGCACCACCGGGACTACCGAACAGACCCAGTACTTC. Protein: CASRTTGTTEQTQYF.